This is a list of T cell receptor beta chains from one sample in a study of shared clonotypes between healthy human individuals. The table came from immunoSEQ multiplex PCR; TCRdb's copy has only in-frame clones and leaves some out. The sample holds 450,000 to 500,000 clones; 75% to 85% are singletons and the top ten take 10% to 15%. The material sequenced was PBMCs. These receptors were taken from a woman aged 40 to 49 in good health. Some clones in this sample may be carry-over from other donors' samples. CDR3s include the opening cysteine and the closing phenylalanine or tryptophan. Each record gives: V gene, D gene, CDR3 protein. The D gene is left open where the match is weak.

>TRBV6-1|-
CASRFDGANVLTF
>TRBV30|-
CAWSPGENTIYF
>TRBV10-2|-
CASRRGTATNEKLFF
>TRBV13|TRBD2
CASSPRLAGFTDTQYF
>TRBV4-2|TRBD2
CASSLGLAGRNEQFF
>TRBV6-5|-
CASSYPGHEETQYF
>TRBV6-5|-
CASRKPGSYGYTF
>TRBV5-4|TRBD2
CASSSGMAGRANNEQFF
>TRBV13|TRBD1
CASSPNPYRDRGLDGRVDGELFF
>TRBV6-6|TRBD2
CASSPSGRANDEQYF
>TRBV19|-
CASPEEGSNQPQHF
>TRBV18|TRBD2
CASSPKLAGGIYEQYF
>TRBV7-3|-
CASSFLPGEKLFF
>TRBV5-1|-
CASSPMDSSGNTIYF
>TRBV11-2|TRBD1
CASRPGQGSYEQYF
>TRBV19|TRBD1
CASNRGGWLNTEAFF
>TRBV2|TRBD2
CASRGTSGSGTGELFF